Shown below are 11 T cell receptor beta chains from a single sample sequenced in a study of T cells in Graves' hyperthyroidism and ophthalmopathy. The source material, RNA transcripts, was used to amplify TCR beta CDR3 regions. TCR CDR3 regions were first amplified by RT-PCR with HTBI primers. TCRdb re-called the multiplex PCR reads with MiXCR, one entry per CDR3 protein. The profile shows 94,000 or so distinct CDR3 sequences, under 65% of them singletons. The sequenced material came from blood. Receptors originate from a middle-aged woman with Graves' hyperthyroidism.

This clonotype appeared many times. The J gene is TRBJ2-3, the V gene TRBV29-1, with TRBD1 matching 7 bases. Germline loops: CDR1 SQVTM, CDR2 ANQGSEA. Trimming at V came to 4 bases and at J to 0 bases, leaving 4 bases not matched to a gene. The CDR3 is made up of 14 amino acids. CDR3 sequence (DNA): TGCAGCGTTGGGGCAGGGGGAAGCACAGATACGCAGTATTTT. Translation gives CSVGAGGSTDTQYF.

This clonotype was seen ten or more times. The chain combines TRBV14 with TRBJ1-6; a possible D gene is TRBD1 (5 bases). The germline V gene has CDR1 SGHDN and CDR2 FVKESK. Trimming took 1 base from V and 8 from J, leaving 15 bases between them. The CDR3 has 16 amino acids. The CDR3 sequence: CASSQGRGTVYSPLHF. CDR3 nucleotide sequence: TGTGCCAGCAGCCAAGGAAGGGGCACGGTTTATTCACCCCTCCACTTT. Full variable domain (outside the CDR3, taken from reference TRBV14 and TRBJ1-6): EAGVTQFPSHSVIEKGQTVTLRCDPISGHDNLYWYRRVMGKEIKFLLHFVKESKQDESGMPNNRFLAERTGGTYSTLKVQPAELEDSGVYFCASSQGRGTVYSPLHFGNGTRLTVT.

The rearrangement uses TRBV7-6 and TRBJ2-7; TRBD1 agrees at 7 bases. The CDR3 is made up of 15 amino acids. The J segment lost 0 bases and the V segment lost 6 bases, leaving 8 bases of the junction unmatched. Per germline, CDR1 SGHVS and CDR2 FNYEAQ. CDR3 sequence: CASRVRDRGSYEQYF. CDR3 sequence (DNA): TGTGCCAGCAGGGTCCGGGACAGAGGCTCCTACGAGCAGTACTTC.

This clonotype was found many times. The gene calls are TRBV4-1 and TRBJ2-7; 10 bases line up with TRBD1. The V segment lost 1 base and the J segment 6 bases; nucleotides outside the gene matches: 6. The CDR3 sequence is 15 residues long. From germline, CDR1 is MGHRA and CDR2 YSYEKL. CDR3 region: CASSQAGQGRVEQYF. CDR3 sequence (DNA): TGCGCCAGCAGCCAAGCGGGACAGGGGAGGGTCGAGCAGTACTTC.

Turning to this clonotype: Given a much more abundant clone one base away, this may be a read error. Because the CDR3 is missing its conserved closing phenylalanine or tryptophan, this is likely a read error. V and J are TRBV5-1 and TRBJ1-5, with TRBD1 matching over 9 bases. This CDR3 has 15 amino acids. The germline gives CDR1 SGHRS, CDR2 YFSETQ. V was pared by 5 bases and J by 3 bases, with 6 bases of the junction left unmatched. The CDR3 protein is CASRIGTGNNQPQHL. As DNA, the CDR3 is TGCGCCAGCAGGATCGGGACAGGGAACAATCAGCCCCAGCATTTA.

This sequence joins TRBV7-9 and TRBJ1-1; 8 bases match TRBD1. V dropped 5 bases and J dropped 4; count of bases not matched to a gene: 6. CDR3 length: 14 amino acids. Germline CDR1 and CDR2: SEHNR and FQNEAQ (reference sequence). CDR3 sequence: CASSGRQGSTEAFF. CDR3 nucleotides: TGTGCCAGCAGCGGGCGACAGGGGAGCACTGAAGCTTTCTTT.

Note on this clonotype: A much bigger clone sits one base away, suggesting this may be a read error. The chain has TRBV3-1 and TRBJ2-7; D is undetermined. Germline V CDR1 and CDR2: LGHDT, YNNKEL (reference sequence). This CDR3 contains 12 residues. The CDR3 DNA reads as TGTGCCAGCAGCCAAGACAGCTACGAGCAGTGCTTC. Its protein product is CASSQDSYEQCF.

This clonotype occurred once. It is likely a read error, because the conserved phenylalanine at the end of the CDR3 is missing. The chain combines TRBV7-2 with TRBJ1-1, with 7 positions matching TRBD1. With V trimmed by 9 bases and J by 7 bases, 8 bases remained unmatched. This CDR3 has 12 amino acids. The germline gives CDR1 SGHTA, CDR2 FQGNSA. The CDR3 DNA reads TGTGCCAGTAGACAAGGGGGCGGTGAAGCTTTCTAT. Encoded protein: CASRQGGGEAFY.

About this clonotype itself: A read error may account for a junction end that differs from germline. This chain links TRBV11-2 with TRBJ2-5; 8 positions match TRBD2. The V gene's germline CDR1 is SGHAT and CDR2 FQNNGV. The CDR3 runs 15 residues. Written as DNA, the CDR3 is TGTGCCAGTAGCTCCCCGGGGCGGGGGGCAGAGACCCAGTACTTC. This translates into CASSSPGRGAETQYF.

This chain connects TRBV9 to TRBJ1-3, with D perhaps TRBD1 (5 bases). Trimming stripped 4 bases from V and 0 bases from J, with 20 bases between. Germline loops: CDR1 SGDLS, CDR2 YYNGEE. The CDR3 runs 18 residues. The CDR3 loop reads CASSQGPRGGLSGNTIYF. In nucleotides, the CDR3 is TGTGCCAGCAGCCAAGGCCCACGGGGCGGACTCTCTGGAAACACCATATATTTT.

The rearrangement links TRBV15 to TRBJ1-2; the D gene is possibly TRBD1 (5 bases). This CDR3 spans 12 amino acids. Trimming took off 5 bases at V and 8 bases at J, with 12 bases between the two ends. Germline V gene lookup returns CDR1 LNHNV and CDR2 YYDKDF (reference sequence). CDR3 sequence: CATSGGSGGYTF. CDR3 DNA: TGTGCCACCAGCGGGGGGTCGGGAGGCTACACCTTC.